This T cell receptor beta chain was captured in a study of T cells in Graves' hyperthyroidism and ophthalmopathy. The overall study: Peripheral blood was acquired at first diagnosis, ahead of any therapy whatsoever.

This clonotype was picked up a small number of times. The germline V gene has CDR1 SGHVS and CDR2 FQNEAQ. V was cut by 5 bases and J by 2 bases, with 12 bases left in between. The CDR3 is made up of 14 amino acids. RNA transcripts served as the template for amplifying TCR beta CDR3 regions. With the HTBI primer set, the TCR CDR3 went through a first round of RT-PCR. A single record per CDR3 protein comes from TCRdb applying MiXCR to the multiplex PCR reads. The sample includes about 560,000 distinct CDR3 sequences, over 15% seen only once; the top ten take 15% to 20%. The sequencing input was blood. The chain couples TRBV7-8 to TRBJ1-2; tentative D call: TRBD1 (5 bases). This TCR was sampled from a woman aged 18-30 years with Graves' hyperthyroidism. The CDR3 spells CASSPRVINYGYTF. The CDR3 DNA is TGTGCCAGCAGCCCCAGGGTTATAAACTATGGCTACACCTTC.